This T cell receptor beta chain emerged from a study of shared clonotypes between healthy human individuals. Germline CDR1 is SGHRS and CDR2 is YFSETQ. Trimming took 4 bases from V and 4 from J; bases not matched to a gene: 6. The CDR3 loop spans 14 amino acids. Only in-frame clones appear in the TCRdb table, and some are missing; sequencing was by immunoSEQ multiplex PCR. The table includes around 990,000 clones, about 80% detected once. Comment on this clone: The identical CDR3 is also encoded by other nucleotide sequences in the sample.

The specimen was memory CD4+ T cells from PBMCs. Described subset: CD45RA-negative fraction. The TCR originated in a man aged 18 to 30 in good health. Some clones in this sample may be carry-over from other donors' samples. V usage is TRBV5-1 and J usage is TRBJ2-7, with TRBD2 matching 9 bases. The CDR3 DNA reads as TGCGCCAGCAGCAGGGGACTAGCAGATTACGAGCAGTACTTC. It yields the protein CASSRGLADYEQYF. The whole variable domain, remainder taken from reference TRBV5-1 and TRBJ2-7, is KAGVTQTPRYLIKTRGQQVTLSCSPISGHRSVSWYQQTPGQGLQFLFEYFSETQRNKGNFPGRFSGRQFSNSRSEMNVSTLELGDSALYLCASSRGLADYEQYFGPGTRLTVT.